A single sample gave rise to the 6 T cell receptor beta chains below, sequenced in a study of cytomegalovirus exposure and HLA in healthy donors. The PCR had 60 Vbeta and 13 Jbeta primers. Measured with immunoSEQ multiplex PCR; TCRdb has only the in-frame clones, and not every one. The sample shows roughly 65,000 clones, 65% to 80% of them seen only once. The sample was PBMCs. These receptor sequences come from a middle-aged man in good health and CMV-seropositive.

The chain couples TRBV6-5 to TRBJ2-5, with D uncertain. The DNA end lines up better with TRBJ2-7; the J call may be wrong. Germline V gene data show CDR1 as MNHEY and CDR2 as SVGAGI. The CDR3 has 13 amino acids. In DNA form, the CDR3 reads TGTGCCAGCAGTTACTCTGGTGGGCACGAGCAGTACTTC. Encoded protein: CASSYSGGHEQYF.

This sequence joins TRBV19 and TRBJ2-5; 8 bases agree with TRBD1. V dropped 10 bases and J dropped 4; count of bases not matched to a gene: 11. The germline CDR1 and CDR2 sequences are LNHDA and SQIVND (reference sequence). The CDR3 consists of 14 residues. This chain's CDR3 is CATRDRFLGETQYF. CDR3 sequence (DNA): TGTGCCACTCGGGACAGGTTTTTGGGAGAGACCCAGTACTTC.

This chain connects TRBV5-6 to TRBJ2-1, with 10 bases that match TRBD2. This CDR3 is 13 amino acids long. J lost 8 bases, V lost 10 bases, and 9 bases had no gene match. CDR1 is SGHDT, CDR2 YYEEEE, per germline. CDR3 coding DNA: TGTGCCGGGCAGCGGGAGGGCCAGGATGAGCAGTTCTTC. It yields the protein CAGQREGQDEQFF.

This clone was seen a single time. At one of its ends the junction is not consistent with the germline gene, which may arise from a read error. The J gene is TRBJ2-3, the V gene TRBV5-1; D may be TRBD1 (6 bases). The germline V gene has CDR1 SGHRS and CDR2 YFSETQ. The CDR3 has 12 residues. The CDR3 reads CASSSNRDHPNF. Written as DNA, the CDR3 is TGCGCCAGCAGCTCCAACAGGGACCATCCTAATTTT.

The rearrangement joins TRBV7-3 to TRBJ1-1; perhaps TRBD1 as D (6 bases). Deletions cut 5 bases from V and 5 bases from J, with 12 bases between. This CDR3 is 13 amino acids long. Germline CDR1 and CDR2: SGHTA and FQGTGA. The CDR3 DNA follows: TGTGCCAGCAGCATTACAGGGTTGACTGAAGCTTTCTTT. Residues: CASSITGLTEAFF.

This clone was observed a few times. V usage is TRBV9 and J usage is TRBJ2-3; D might be TRBD1 (5 bases). V was pared by 0 bases and J by 0 bases, with 23 bases between. This CDR3 is built from 20 residues. CDR1 SGDLS and CDR2 YYNGEE come from the germline V gene. CDR3 DNA sequence: TGTGCCAGCAGCGTAGATCCAGGAGATCACAGGATAGTAAGCACAGATACGCAGTATTTT. It specifies CASSVDPGDHRIVSTDTQYF.